This T cell receptor beta chain derives from a study of Graves' ophthalmopathy and Graves' hyperthyroidism (dated by TCRdb to the late 2010s). Regarding the study in general: Peripheral blood samples were taken at the time of initial diagnosis, before any treatment was given. TCR beta repertoire signatures were used to distinguish Graves' ophthalmopathy from Graves' hyperthyroidism and to predict progression to ophthalmopathy. In total, 135 blood samples were TCR-sequenced: 43 ophthalmopathy, 80 or so hyperthyroidism and some 17 hyperthyroidism-to-ophthalmopathy patients. To explore V-J signatures distinguishing ophthalmopathy from hyperthyroidism, a discovery set of about a hundred patients (roughly 45 ophthalmopathy, over 55 stable hyperthyroidism) was enrolled. For independent validation, a separate cohort was made up of around 19 hyperthyroidism patients plus 17 patients who later progressed from hyperthyroidism to ophthalmopathy. T-cell repertoires of thyroid tissue and blood were compared in six or seven hyperthyroidism patients. After sampling, hyperthyroidism patients received methimazole starting at 30 mg daily, and ophthalmopathy patients received high-dose intravenous methylprednisolone. The 85 to 100 discovery patients were divided at random into training and test sets in a 7:3 ratio. Results the study describes overall, beyond this receptor: No statistical method was used to set the sample size in advance, and the investigators knew which group each participant was assigned to. In validation, the model predicted ophthalmopathy progression with about 70% sensitivity and approximately 72% specificity; 12 predicted patients were CT-confirmed with GO in a median of roughly 6.8 months. The 13-signature model separated ophthalmopathy from stable hyperthyroidism with 85% to 90% sensitivity and 81.08% specificity in cross-validation, and 80%/75% in the test set. Most of the expanded thyroid clonotypes with a frequency above 0.001 were also detected in blood, and it was suggested that the thyroid immune response may be reflected by blood repertoires.

A patient counted as having stable hyperthyroidism if there was no progression to ophthalmopathy within 18 months of follow-up. Hyperthyroidism patients were newly diagnosed, with disease duration under 2 months, and aged 18 to 65 years. Anyone with other autoimmune diseases, uncontrolled infections, pregnancy or lactation was excluded from the study. Clinical symptoms, serum thyroxine, TRAb, thyroid ultrasound and orbital computed tomography were used for diagnosis. Using Ficoll-Paque density gradient centrifugation, PBMCs were isolated from 8.5 to 10 ml of fresh peripheral blood. Total RNA was extracted using Trizol reagent, and RNA quality was checked on an Agilent 2100 Bioanalyzer. A word on this clonotype: Its antigen specificity is not known. This may stem from a read error, because a much larger clone lies one nucleotide away.

For repertoire sequencing, TCR beta CDR3 regions were amplified from RNA transcripts. The first round was an RT-PCR using HTBI primers with the Qiagen OneStep RT-PCR kit, and this first round was followed by a second-round multiplex PCR, then size selection and purification. Libraries were sequenced paired-end with 100 bp reads on an Illumina HiSeq2000. Regarding the original processing steps: SOAPnuke was used to process the reads, removing any read that contained adapters or uncalled bases, had a mean Phred below 15, or lacked an exact match to the constant primer or identifier. High-quality paired reads were merged with COPE v1.2.5. Each unique nucleotide sequence was defined as a clonotype, and clonotypes were aligned to IMGT TRB V, D and J references with MiTCR v1.1. Only V-J combinations with frequency above 0.0001 were analysed, covering about 99% of repertoires. A TCR clonal expansion and chaos score per V-J combination was defined as the ratio of F50 clonal expansion to chaos observed in the TCRdist matrix. Welch's t-statistics and random forest were used to reduce features to about 13 V-J combinations, which were fed into a naive Bayes classifier. The similarity between thyroid and blood repertoires was quantified using the Morisita-Horn index. Using fastp trimming at Q25 and MiXCR clonotype assembly, TCRdb reanalyzed the public sequencing data and kept in-frame beta chains. Each entry is one CDR3 protein sequence, shown with its most common DNA and genes. None of the V and J calls come from the authors' own analysis; TCRdb made them. The sample table shows hundreds of thousands of distinct CDR3 sequences, and around a fifth are seen once. Clones ranked in the top ten supply more than 5.5% of the sample.

Reading from cysteine to phenylalanine, the CDR3 counts 15 amino acids. This entry keeps only the CDR3 DNA: 45 bases, framed from base 1. Trimming leaves V shorter by 6 bases and J shorter by 4 bases, with the junction holding 7 bases beyond the gene matches. This TCR derives from a woman aged 18-29 years with stable Graves' hyperthyroidism. Some clones in this sample may be carry-over from other donors' samples. Donor details come from another sample of the same person, matched by shared clones. The rearrangement combines TRBV12-3 or TRBV12-4 with TRBJ2-2, with TRBD1 matching 8 junction bases. The specimen was peripheral blood. CDR3 protein: CASRQTGVSTGELFF. DNA sequence: TGTGCCAGCAGGCAGACAGGGGTTAGCACCGGGGAGCTGTTTTTT.